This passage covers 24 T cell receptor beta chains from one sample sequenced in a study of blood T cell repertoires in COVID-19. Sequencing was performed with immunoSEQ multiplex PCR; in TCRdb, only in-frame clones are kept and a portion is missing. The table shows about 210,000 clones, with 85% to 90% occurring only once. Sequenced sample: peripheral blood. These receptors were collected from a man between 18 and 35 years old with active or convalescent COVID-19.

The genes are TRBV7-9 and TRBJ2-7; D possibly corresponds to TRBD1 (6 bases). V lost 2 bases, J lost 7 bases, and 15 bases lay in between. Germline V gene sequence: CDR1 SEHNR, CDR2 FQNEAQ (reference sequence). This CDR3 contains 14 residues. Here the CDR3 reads CASSLQGTMGEQYF. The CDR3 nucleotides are TGTGCCAGCAGCTTACAGGGGACGATGGGGGAGCAGTACTTC.

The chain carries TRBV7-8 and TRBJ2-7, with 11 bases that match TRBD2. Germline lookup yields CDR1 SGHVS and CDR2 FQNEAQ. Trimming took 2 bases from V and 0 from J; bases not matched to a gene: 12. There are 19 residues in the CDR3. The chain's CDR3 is CASSLLPTSGATSSYEQYF. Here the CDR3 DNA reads TGTGCCAGCAGCTTATTGCCGACTAGCGGGGCCACCAGCTCCTACGAGCAGTACTTC.

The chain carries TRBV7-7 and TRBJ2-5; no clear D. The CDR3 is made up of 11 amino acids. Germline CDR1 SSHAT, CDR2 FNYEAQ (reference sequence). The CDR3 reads CATSALGSQYF. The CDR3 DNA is TGTGCTACCTCAGCTTTGGGCTCCCAGTACTTC.

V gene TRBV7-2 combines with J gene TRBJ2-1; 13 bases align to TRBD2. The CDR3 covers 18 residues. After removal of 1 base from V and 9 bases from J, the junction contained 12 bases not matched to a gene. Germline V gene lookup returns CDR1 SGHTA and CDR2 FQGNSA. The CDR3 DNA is TGTGCCAGCAGCTTAGTAGGAACTAGCGGGGGGGCCTCGAGTGAGCAGTTCTTC. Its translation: CASSLVGTSGGASSEQFF.

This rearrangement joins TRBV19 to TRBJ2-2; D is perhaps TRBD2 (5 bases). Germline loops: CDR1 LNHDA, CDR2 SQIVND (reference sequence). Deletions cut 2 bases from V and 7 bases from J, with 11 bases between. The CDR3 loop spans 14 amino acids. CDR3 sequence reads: CASSIRAAVGELFF. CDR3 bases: TGTGCCAGTAGTATAAGGGCAGCGGTCGGGGAGCTGTTTTTT. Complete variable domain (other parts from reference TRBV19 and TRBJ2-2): DGGITQSPKYLFRKEGQNVTLSCEQNLNHDAMYWYRQDPGQGLRLIYYSQIVNDFQKGDIAEGYSVSREKKESFPLTVTSAQKNPTAFYLCASSIRAAVGELFFGEGSRLTVL.

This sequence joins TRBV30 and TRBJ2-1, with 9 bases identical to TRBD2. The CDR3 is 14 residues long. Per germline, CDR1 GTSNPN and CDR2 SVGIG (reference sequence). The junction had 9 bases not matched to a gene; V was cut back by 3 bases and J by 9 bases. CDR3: CAWRRRGGQSEQFF. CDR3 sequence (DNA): TGTGCCTGGAGACGGCGGGGGGGCCAAAGTGAGCAGTTCTTC.

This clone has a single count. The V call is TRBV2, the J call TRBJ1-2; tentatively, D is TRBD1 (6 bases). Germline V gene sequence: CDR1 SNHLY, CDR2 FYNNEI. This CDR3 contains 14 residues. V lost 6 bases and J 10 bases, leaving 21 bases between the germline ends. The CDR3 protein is CASSPRTGTYFYTF. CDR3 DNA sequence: TGTGCCAGCAGCCCACGTACAGGGACATACTTCTACACCTTC.

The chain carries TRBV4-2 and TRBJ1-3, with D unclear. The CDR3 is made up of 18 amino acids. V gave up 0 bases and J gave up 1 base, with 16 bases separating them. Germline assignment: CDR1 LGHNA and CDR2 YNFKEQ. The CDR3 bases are TGTGCCAGCAGCCAAGATGGCTCGAGGGTATGGTCTGGAAACACCATATATTTT. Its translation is CASSQDGSRVWSGNTIYF.

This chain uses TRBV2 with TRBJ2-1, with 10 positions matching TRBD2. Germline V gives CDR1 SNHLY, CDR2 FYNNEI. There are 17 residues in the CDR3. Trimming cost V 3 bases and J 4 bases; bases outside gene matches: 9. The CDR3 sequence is CASSDPLAGRSYNEQFF. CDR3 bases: TGTGCCAGCAGTGATCCACTAGCGGGAAGAAGTTACAATGAGCAGTTCTTC.

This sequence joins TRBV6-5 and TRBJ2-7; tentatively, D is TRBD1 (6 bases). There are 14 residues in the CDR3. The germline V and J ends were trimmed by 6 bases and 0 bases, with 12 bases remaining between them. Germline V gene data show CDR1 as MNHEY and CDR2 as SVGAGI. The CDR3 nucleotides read TGTGCCAGCAGGGAGACAGGTCTCTCCTACGAGCAGTACTTC. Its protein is CASRETGLSYEQYF.

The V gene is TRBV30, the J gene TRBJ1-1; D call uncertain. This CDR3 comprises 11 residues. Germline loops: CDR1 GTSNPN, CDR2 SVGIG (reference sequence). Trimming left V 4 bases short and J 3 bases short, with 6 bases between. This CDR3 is CAWKTHTEAFF. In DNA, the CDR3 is TGTGCCTGGAAGACACACACTGAAGCTTTCTTT.

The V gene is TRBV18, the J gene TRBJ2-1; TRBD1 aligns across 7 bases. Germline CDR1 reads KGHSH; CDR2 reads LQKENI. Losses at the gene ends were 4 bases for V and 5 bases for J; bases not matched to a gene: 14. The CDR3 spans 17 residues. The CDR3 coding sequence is TGTGCCAGCTCACTAGAGACAGGGAACCAGCCAAACAATGAGCAGTTCTTC. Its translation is CASSLETGNQPNNEQFF.

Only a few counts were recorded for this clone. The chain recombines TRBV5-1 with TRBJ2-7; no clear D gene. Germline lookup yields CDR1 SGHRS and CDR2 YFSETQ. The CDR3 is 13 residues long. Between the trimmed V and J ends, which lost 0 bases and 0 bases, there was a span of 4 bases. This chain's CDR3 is CASSLVSSYEQYF. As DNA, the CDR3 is TGCGCCAGCAGCTTGGTCAGCTCCTACGAGCAGTACTTC.

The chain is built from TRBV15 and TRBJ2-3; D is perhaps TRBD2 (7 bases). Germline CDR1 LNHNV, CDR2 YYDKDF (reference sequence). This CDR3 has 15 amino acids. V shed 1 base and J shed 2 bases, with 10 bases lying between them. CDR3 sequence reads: CATSRGGGVTDTQYF. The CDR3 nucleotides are TGTGCCACCAGCAGAGGAGGGGGGGTCACAGATACGCAGTATTTT.

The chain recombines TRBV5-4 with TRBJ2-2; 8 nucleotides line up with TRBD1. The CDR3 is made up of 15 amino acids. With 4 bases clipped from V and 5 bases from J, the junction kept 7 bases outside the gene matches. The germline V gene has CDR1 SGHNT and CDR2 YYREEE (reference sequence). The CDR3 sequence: CASSQGQGRTGELFF. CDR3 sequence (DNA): TGTGCCAGCAGCCAAGGACAGGGACGGACCGGGGAGCTGTTTTTT.

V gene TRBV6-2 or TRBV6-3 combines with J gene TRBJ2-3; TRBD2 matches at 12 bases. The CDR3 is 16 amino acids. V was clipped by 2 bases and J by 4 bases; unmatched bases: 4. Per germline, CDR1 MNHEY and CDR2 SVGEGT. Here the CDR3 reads CASSYTTSGSADTQYF. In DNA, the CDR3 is TGTGCCAGCAGTTACACGACTAGCGGGAGTGCAGATACGCAGTATTTT.

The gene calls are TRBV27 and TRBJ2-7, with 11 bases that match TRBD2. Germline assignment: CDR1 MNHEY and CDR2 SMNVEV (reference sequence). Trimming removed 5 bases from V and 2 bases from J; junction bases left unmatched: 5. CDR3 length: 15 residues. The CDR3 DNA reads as TGTGCCAGCAGTCTCCGACTAGCGGGACCCTACGAGCAGTACTTC. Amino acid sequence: CASSLRLAGPYEQYF.

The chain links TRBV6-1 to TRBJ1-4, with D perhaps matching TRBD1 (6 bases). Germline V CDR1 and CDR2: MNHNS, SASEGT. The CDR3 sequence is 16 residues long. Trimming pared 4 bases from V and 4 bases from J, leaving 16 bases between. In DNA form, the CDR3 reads TGTGCCAGCAGTGTTGCAGGGGTCGGGATTAATGAAAAACTGTTTTTT. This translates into CASSVAGVGINEKLFF.

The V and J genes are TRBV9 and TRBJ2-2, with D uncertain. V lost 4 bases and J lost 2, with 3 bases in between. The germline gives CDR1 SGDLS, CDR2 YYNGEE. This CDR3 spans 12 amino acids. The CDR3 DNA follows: TGTGCCAGCAGCCCAAACACCGGGGAGCTGTTTTTT. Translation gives CASSPNTGELFF.

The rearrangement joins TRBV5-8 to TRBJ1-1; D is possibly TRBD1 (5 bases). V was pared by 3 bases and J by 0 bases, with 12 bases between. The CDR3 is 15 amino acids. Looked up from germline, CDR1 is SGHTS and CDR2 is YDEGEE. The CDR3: CASSSHRLLNTEAFF. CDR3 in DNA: TGTGCCAGCAGCTCACACAGGCTCTTGAACACTGAAGCTTTCTTT. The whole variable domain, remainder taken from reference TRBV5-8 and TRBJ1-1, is EAGVTQSPTHLIKTRGQQATLRCSPISGHTSVYWYQQALGLGLQFLLWYDEGEERNRGNFPPRFSGRQFPNYSSELNVNALELEDSALYLCASSSHRLLNTEAFFGQGTRLTVV.

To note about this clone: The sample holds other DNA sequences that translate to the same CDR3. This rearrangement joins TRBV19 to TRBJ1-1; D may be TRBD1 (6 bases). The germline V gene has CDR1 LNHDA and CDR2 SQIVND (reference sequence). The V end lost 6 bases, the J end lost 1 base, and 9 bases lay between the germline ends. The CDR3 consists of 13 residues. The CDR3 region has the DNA TGTGCCAGTAGCACGACAGGGAACACTGAAGCTTTCTTT. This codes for CASSTTGNTEAFF.

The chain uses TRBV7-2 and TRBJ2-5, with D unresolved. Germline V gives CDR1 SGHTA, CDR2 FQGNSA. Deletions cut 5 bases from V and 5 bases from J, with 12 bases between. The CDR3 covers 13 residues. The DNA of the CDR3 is TGTGCCAGCAGCCGGCTAGACTTGGAGACCCAGTACTTC. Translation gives CASSRLDLETQYF.

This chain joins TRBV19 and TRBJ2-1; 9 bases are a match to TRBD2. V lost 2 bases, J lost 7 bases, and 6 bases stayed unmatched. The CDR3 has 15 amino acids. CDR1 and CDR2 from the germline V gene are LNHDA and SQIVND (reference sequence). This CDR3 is CASSIILAGPNEQFF. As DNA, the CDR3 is TGTGCCAGTAGTATAATCCTAGCGGGGCCAAATGAGCAGTTCTTC.

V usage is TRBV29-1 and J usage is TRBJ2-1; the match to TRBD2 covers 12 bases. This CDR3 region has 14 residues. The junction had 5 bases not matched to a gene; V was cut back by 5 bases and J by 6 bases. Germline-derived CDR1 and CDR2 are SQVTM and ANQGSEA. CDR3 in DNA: TGCAGCGTTAGACTAGCGGGGGCATTCAATGAGCAGTTCTTC. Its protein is CSVRLAGAFNEQFF.